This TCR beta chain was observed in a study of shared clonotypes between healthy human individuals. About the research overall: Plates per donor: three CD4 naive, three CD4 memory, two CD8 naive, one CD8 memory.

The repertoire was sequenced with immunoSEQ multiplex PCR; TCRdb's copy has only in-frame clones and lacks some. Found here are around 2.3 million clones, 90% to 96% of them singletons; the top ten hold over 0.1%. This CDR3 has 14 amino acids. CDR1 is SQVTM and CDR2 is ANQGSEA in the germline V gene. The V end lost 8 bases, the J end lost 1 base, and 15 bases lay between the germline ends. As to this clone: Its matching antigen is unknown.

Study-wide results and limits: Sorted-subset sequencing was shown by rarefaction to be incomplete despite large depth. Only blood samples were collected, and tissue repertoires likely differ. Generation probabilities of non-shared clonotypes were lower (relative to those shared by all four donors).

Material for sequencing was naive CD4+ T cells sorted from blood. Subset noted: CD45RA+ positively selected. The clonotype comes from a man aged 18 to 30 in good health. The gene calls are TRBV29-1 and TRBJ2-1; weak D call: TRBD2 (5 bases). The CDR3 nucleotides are TGCAGCCTTGCGGGCGACCAATCCTACAATGAGCAGTTCTTC. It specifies CSLAGDQSYNEQFF.